This T cell receptor beta chain was sequenced in a study of blood T cells in healthy people across ages (dated by TCRdb to about 2015). For the study in its entirety: In model experiments, roughly one uniquely barcoded TCR beta cDNA molecule per two T cells was captured by template switching. The study measured age-related changes in TCR beta repertoire diversity using deep sequencing normalized with unique cDNA molecular identifiers. Two additional independent replicas of 1 million unique cDNA reads from the same blood draw were analyzed for two donors (one aged 18 to 30 and one aged 80 or older). The donors were split into four age groups: young (average about 16 years), middle-aged (39), aged (roughly 65) and long-lived (over 75). Donors of different ages were randomly distributed across sequencing lanes to avoid experimental bias. Beyond this particular receptor, the publication reports: The long-lived group showed more naive CD4+ T cells, fewer expanded clones and increased TCR diversity than the aged group, suggesting age selection. Conclusive comparison of naive and antigen-experienced compartments was prevented by the profiling of bulk unsorted PBMCs. Because the CMV infection status of the donors was unknown, age-related changes in expanded clonotypes may potentially have been confounded. Observed TCR beta diversity correlated strongly with the percentage of naive T cells measured by flow cytometry. Total diversity estimates from one million sequenced T cells were considered lower bounds and underestimates. Observed TCR beta diversity per million T cells fell roughly linearly with age, and a significant reduction was already apparent by age about 36.

The method behind the library was 5' RACE. For sequencing, an Illumina HiSeq 2500 was employed. The second PCR ran for about 6 to 11 cycles and used a J-beta primer mix along with a sample-barcoded 5' primer. A template-switch 5' adaptor carrying 12 random nucleotides introduced a unique molecular identifier onto each TCR beta cDNA molecule. Each sample yielded at least 3 million CDR3-containing paired-end reads. First-strand cDNA was synthesized from all RNA with the Mint cDNA synthesis kit, primed by a TRBC-specific oligonucleotide. All cDNA was treated with uracil-DNA glycosylase and then went through a first 18-cycle PCR with the universal primers M1SS and BC2_uni_R. The authors processed their data as follows. Normalization of each sample was performed by random selection of 1 million high-quality reads, each carrying a distinct molecular identifier. Instead of being binned into consensus sequences, reads with shared molecular identifiers were discarded. CDR3 identification, clonotype clustering and error correction used MiTCR with a Q25 quality threshold and the strictest error-elimination algorithm. Lower-bound total TCR beta diversity was estimated with a nonparametric unseen species model using Euler transformation. TCRdb handled the public reads itself, with Q25 trimming in fastp and clone calling in MiXCR, and kept productive beta chains. Entries are consolidated by CDR3 protein sequence, retaining the most common genes and DNA. The V and J calls and clone size come from TCRdb's table, not from the authors' own analysis. The sample includes around 710,000 distinct CDR3 sequences, with more than 40% observed a single time. 20% to 25% of the sample goes to the ten largest clones.

As regards this clonotype: Its cognate antigen has yet to be identified. Compared with germline, one end of the junction differs, possibly owing to a read error.

Inclusive of the bounding cysteine and phenylalanine, the CDR3 is 14 residues long. CDR3 DNA only is kept here, 42 bases in frame from base 1. The CDR1 and CDR2 encoded by the germline V gene (reference sequence) are SEHNR and FQNEAQ. Donors were 35 to 40 systemically healthy Caucasian individuals from Russia aged roughly 6 to 90 years. Roughly 11 milliliters of peripheral blood were drawn from each donor into EDTA-treated Vacutainer tubes. Ficoll-Paque density-gradient centrifugation was used to isolate PBMCs, with at least 7 million per sample. Trizol reagent was used to extract total RNA from the PBMCs, yielding at least 5.5 micrograms per sample. For every donor, flow cytometry on a PBMC aliquot measured the percentage of naive CD45RAhigh/CD27high T cells.

Input material: blood. The V and J genes are TRBV7-9 and TRBJ1-6; no confident D gene assignment can be made. The clonotype originates from a woman aged 60-75 years in good health. CDR3 reads: CASREEVYNSPLHF. The DNA sequence is as follows: TGTGCAAGCAGAGAGGAAGTCTATAATTCACCCCTCCACTTT.